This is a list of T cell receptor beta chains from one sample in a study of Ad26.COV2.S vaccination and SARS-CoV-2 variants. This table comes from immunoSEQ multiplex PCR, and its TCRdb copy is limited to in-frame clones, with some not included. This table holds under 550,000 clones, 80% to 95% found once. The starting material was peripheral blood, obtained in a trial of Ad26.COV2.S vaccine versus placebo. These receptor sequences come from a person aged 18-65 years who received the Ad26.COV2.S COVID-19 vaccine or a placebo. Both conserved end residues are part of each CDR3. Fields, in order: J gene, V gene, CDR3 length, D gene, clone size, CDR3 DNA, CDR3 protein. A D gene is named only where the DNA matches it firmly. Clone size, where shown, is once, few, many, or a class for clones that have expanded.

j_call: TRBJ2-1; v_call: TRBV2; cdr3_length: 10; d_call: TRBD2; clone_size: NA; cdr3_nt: TGTGCCGGGGGAGGGAATGAGCAGTTCTTC; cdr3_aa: CAGGGNEQFF
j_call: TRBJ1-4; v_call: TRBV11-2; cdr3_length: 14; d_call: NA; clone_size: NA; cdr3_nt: TGTGCCAGCAGCTTAGTACGACAGGATGAAAAACTGTTTTTT; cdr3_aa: CASSLVRQDEKLFF
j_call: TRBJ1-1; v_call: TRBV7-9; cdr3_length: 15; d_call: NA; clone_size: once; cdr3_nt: TGTGCCAGCGTCAGCTCGGGGGGATATAACACTGAAGCTTTCTTT; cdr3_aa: CASVSSGGYNTEAFF
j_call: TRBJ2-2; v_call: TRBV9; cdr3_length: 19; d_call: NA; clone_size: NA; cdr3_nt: TGTGCCAGCAGCGTAGGGGGTTGGGCTAGCAGCCGACGGACCGGGGAGCTGTTTTTT; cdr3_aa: CASSVGGWASSRRTGELFF
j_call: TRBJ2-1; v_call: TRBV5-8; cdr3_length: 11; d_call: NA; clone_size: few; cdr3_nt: TGTGCCAGCAGCTGGTACAATGAGCAGTTCTTC; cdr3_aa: CASSWYNEQFF
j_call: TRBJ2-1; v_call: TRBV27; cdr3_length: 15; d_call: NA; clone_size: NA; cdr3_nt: TGTGCCAGCAGTTTTATAATCAGCTCCTACAATGAGCAGTTCTTC; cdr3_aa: CASSFIISSYNEQFF
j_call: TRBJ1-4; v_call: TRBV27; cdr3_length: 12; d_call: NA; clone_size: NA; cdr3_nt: TGTGCCAGCAGTTCCCTCGGTGAAAAACTGTTTTTT; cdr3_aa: CASSSLGEKLFF
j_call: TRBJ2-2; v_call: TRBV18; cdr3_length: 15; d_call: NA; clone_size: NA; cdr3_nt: TGTGCCAGCTCAAATATCAGGGTTGACGCCGGGGAGCTGTTTTTT; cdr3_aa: CASSNIRVDAGELFF
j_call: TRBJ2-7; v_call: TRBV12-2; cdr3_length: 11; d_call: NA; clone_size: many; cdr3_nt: TGTGCAAGTCGCTACTTATACGAGCAGTACTTC; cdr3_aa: CASRYLYEQYF
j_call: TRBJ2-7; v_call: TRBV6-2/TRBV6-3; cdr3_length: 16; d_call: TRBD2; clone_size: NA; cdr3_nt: TGTGCCAGCAGTCTCCAAAGCGGGAGGGCCGCCTACGAGCAGTACTTC; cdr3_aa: CASSLQSGRAAYEQYF
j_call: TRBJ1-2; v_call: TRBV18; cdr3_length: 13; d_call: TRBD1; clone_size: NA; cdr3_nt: TGTGCCAGCTCAGCGGGACAGGGTAATGGCTACACCTTC; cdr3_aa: CASSAGQGNGYTF
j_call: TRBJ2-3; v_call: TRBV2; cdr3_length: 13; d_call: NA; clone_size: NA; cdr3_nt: TGTGCCAGCAGTGAACTGGGGCAAGATACGCAGTATTTT; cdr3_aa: CASSELGQDTQYF
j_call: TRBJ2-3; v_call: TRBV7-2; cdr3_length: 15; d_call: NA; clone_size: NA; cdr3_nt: TGTGCCAGCAGCTTACTCCGTAAGCCGCGGGATACGCAGTATTTT; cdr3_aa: CASSLLRKPRDTQYF
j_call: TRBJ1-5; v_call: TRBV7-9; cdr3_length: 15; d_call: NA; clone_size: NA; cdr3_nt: TGTGCCAGCAGCTTAGGGTTTGGGGAAAGGCAGCCCCAGCATTTT; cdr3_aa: CASSLGFGERQPQHF
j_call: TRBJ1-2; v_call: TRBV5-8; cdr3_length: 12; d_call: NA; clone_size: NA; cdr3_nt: TGTGCCAGCAGCTTGGGTTCCTATGGCTACACCTTC; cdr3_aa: CASSLGSYGYTF
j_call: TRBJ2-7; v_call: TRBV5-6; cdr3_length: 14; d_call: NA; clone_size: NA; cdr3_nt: TGTGCCAGCAGCTTGGCCGGGGCTCCCTACGAGCAGTACTTC; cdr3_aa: CASSLAGAPYEQYF
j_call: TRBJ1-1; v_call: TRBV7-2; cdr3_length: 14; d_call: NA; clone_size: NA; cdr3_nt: TGTGCCAGCAGCTTTATCGGGGGTAGGACTGAAGCTTTCTTT; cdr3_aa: CASSFIGGRTEAFF
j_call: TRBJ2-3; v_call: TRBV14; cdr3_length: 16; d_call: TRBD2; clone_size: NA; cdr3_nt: TGTGCCAGCAGCCAAGAATGGGAGGGCCTAACAGATACGCAGTATTTT; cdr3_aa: CASSQEWEGLTDTQYF
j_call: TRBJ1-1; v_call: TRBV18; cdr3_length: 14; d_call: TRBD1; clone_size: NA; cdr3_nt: TGTGCCAGCTCATCGACAGGGGAAATCCCTGAAGCTTTCTTT; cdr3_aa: CASSSTGEIPEAFF
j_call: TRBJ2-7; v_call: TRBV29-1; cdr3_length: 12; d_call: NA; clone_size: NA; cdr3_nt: TGCAGCGTTGAAGGACAGGACTACGAGCAGTACTTC; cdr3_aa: CSVEGQDYEQYF
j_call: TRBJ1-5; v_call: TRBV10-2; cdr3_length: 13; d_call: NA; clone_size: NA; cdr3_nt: TGCGCCAGCAGTGATTATAGCAATCAGCCCCAGCATTTT; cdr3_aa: CASSDYSNQPQHF
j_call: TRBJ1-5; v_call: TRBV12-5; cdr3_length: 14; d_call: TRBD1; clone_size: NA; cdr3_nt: TGTGCTAGTGGTTTGGCAGGGGGTGGGCAGCCCCAGCATTTT; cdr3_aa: CASGLAGGGQPQHF
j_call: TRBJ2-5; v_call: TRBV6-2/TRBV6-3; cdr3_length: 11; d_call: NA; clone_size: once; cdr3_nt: TGTGCCAGCAGTGGAGCTTTACCCCAGTACTTC; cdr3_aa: CASSGALPQYF
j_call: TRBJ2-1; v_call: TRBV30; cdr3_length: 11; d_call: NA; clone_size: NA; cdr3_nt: TGTGCCTGGAGCCAGAGGAATGAGCAGTTCTTC; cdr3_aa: CAWSQRNEQFF
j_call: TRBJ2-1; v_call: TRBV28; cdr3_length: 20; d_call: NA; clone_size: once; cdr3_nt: TGTGCCAGCAGTTTCCCCGGGACACCAGTATGGGAGAGCTCCTACAATGAGCAGTTCTTC; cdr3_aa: CASSFPGTPVWESSYNEQFF
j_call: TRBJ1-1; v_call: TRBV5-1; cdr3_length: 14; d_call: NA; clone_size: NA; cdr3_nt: TGCGCCAGCAGCTCGGGACTGGAGAACACTGAAGCTTTCTTT; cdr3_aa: CASSSGLENTEAFF
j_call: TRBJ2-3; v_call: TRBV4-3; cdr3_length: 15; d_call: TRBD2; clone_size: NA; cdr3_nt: TGCGCCAGCAGCCAAGCCGGGACTACTCTAGATACGCAGTATTTT; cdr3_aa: CASSQAGTTLDTQYF
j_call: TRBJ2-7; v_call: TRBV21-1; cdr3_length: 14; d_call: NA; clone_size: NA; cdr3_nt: TGTGCCAGCAGCGAACGCGGGAGATGCGGCGAGCAGTACTTC; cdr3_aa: CASSERGRCGEQYF
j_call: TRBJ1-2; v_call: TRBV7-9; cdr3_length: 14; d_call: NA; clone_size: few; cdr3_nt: TGTGCCAGCAGCTTAGGGGGAAGGGCCGGTGGCTACACCTTC; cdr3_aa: CASSLGGRAGGYTF
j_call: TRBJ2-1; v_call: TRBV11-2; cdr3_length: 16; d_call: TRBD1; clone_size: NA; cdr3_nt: TGTGCCAGCAGCAGTAAACCGGGACAGGGAAGGAATGAGCAGTTCTTC; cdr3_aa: CASSSKPGQGRNEQFF
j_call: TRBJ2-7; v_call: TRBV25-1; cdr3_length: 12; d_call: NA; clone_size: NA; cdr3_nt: TGTGCCAGCAGTGAAAGTTTGAGGCGGCAGTACTTC; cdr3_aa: CASSESLRRQYF
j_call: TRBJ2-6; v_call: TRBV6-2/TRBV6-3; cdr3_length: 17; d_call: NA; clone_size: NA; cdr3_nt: TGTGCCAGCAGCCGCCGTGGGGGGCTCTCTGGGGCCAACGTCCTGACTTTC; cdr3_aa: CASSRRGGLSGANVLTF
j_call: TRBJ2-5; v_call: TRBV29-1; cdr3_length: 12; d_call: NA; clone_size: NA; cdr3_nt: TGCAGCATCCGGGACGGGATAGAGACCCAGTACTTC; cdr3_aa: CSIRDGIETQYF
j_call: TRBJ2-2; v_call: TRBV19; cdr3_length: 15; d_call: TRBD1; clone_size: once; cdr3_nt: TGTGCCAGTCTTCCCGACAGGGGGCTCCCCGGGGAGCTGTTTTTT; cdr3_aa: CASLPDRGLPGELFF
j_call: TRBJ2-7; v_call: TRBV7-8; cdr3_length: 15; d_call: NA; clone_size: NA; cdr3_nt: TGTGCCAGCAGCTTAGGTCGGGGAGGAGCCTACGAGCAGTACTTC; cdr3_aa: CASSLGRGGAYEQYF
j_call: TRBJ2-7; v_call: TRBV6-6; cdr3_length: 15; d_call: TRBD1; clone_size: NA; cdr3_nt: TGTGCCAGCGGACCGACAGGGCTCTATACCCACGAGCAGTACTTC; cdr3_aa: CASGPTGLYTHEQYF
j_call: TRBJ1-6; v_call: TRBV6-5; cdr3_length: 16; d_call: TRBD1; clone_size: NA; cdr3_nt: TGTGCCAGCAGTTCGACAGGGGGCGGAGGTAATTCACCCCTCCACTTT; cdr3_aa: CASSSTGGGGNSPLHF
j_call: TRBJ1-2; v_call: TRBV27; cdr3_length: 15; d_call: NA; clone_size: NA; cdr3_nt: TGTGCCAGCAGGCGAGCAGGGTCCTTGGGTGGTGGCTACACCTTC; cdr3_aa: CASRRAGSLGGGYTF
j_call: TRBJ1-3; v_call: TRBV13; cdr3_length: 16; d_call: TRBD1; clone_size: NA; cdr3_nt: TGTGCCAGCAGCTTAGGACAGGGGATCCCTGGAAACACCATATATTTT; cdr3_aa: CASSLGQGIPGNTIYF
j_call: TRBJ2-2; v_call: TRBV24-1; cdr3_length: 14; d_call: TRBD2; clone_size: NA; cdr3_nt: TGTGCCACCAGTCCCAGCGGGAGCCCCGGGGAGCTGTTTTTT; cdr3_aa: CATSPSGSPGELFF
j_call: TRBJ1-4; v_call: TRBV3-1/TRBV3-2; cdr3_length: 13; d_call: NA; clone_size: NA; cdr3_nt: TGTGCCAGCAGCCAAGCACCGTCTGAAAAACTGTTTTTT; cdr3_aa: CASSQAPSEKLFF
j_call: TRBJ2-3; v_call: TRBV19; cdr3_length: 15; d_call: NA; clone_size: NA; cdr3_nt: TGTGCCAGTAGTAAACCCCCTCGGGGCACAGATACGCAGTATTTT; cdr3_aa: CASSKPPRGTDTQYF
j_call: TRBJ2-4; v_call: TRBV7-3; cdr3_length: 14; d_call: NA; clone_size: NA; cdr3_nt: TGTGCCAGCAGCTTGGGACCGGCCAAAAACATTCAGTACTTC; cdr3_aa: CASSLGPAKNIQYF
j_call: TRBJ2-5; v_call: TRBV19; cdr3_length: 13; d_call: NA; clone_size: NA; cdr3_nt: TGTGCCAGTAGTATTGGAGACGAAGAGACCCAGTACTTC; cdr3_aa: CASSIGDEETQYF
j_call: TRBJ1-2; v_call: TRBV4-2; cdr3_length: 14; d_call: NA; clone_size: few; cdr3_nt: TGTGCCAGCAGCCAAGATACAGGGAACTATGGCTACACCTTC; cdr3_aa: CASSQDTGNYGYTF